The 11 T cell receptor beta chains reported below all come from one sample, sequenced in a study of beta chain features in type 1 diabetes. The sequenced template was cDNA made from the entire isolated RNA. Sequencing was performed with immunoSEQ multiplex PCR; in TCRdb, only in-frame clones are kept and a portion is missing. Of over 100,000 clones in the sample, about 40% were seen once. Sequencing was done on a sample of stem cell memory CD4+ T cells from blood. The receptors shown here come from a woman between 18 and 29 years old in good health.

The V gene is TRBV7-2, the J gene TRBJ1-1; tentatively, D is TRBD1 (5 bases). V lost 6 bases to trimming and J lost 0 bases, with 23 bases between them. This CDR3 spans 18 amino acids. The V gene's germline CDR1 is SGHTA and CDR2 FQGNSA. In DNA form, the CDR3 reads TGTGCCAGCAGTTCCCCGGGGGGACGGGCTCTTATGAACACTGAAGCTTTCTTT. It specifies CASSSPGGRALMNTEAFF. The full variable domain, with the rest looked up from reference TRBV7-2 and TRBJ1-1, is GAGVSQSPSNKVTEKGKDVELRCDPISGHTALYWYRQSLGQGLEFLIYFQGNSAPDKSGLPSDRFSAERTGGSVSTLTIQRTQQEDSAVYLCASSSPGGRALMNTEAFFGQGTRLTVV.

The gene calls are TRBV6-1 and TRBJ2-1; 8 bases are shared with TRBD1. Germline CDR1 and CDR2: MNHNS and SASEGT. The trim removed 7 bases at V and 4 bases at J, leaving 9 bases unmatched. The CDR3 is made up of 15 amino acids. CDR3 in amino acids: CASTDPGQAYNEQFF. CDR3 sequence (DNA): TGTGCCAGCACCGACCCGGGACAGGCATACAATGAGCAGTTCTTC.

The genes are TRBV5-1 and TRBJ1-1; D is perhaps TRBD1 (5 bases). V dropped 4 bases and J dropped 8 bases, with 12 bases sitting between them. This CDR3 has 12 amino acids. CDR1 is SGHRS and CDR2 is YFSETQ in the germline V gene. The CDR3 here is CASSGLRGEAFF. CDR3 bases: TGCGCCAGCAGCGGGCTCCGGGGGGAAGCTTTCTTT.

The sample holds a few counts of this clone. The chain uses TRBV19 and TRBJ2-7; 9 bases align to TRBD2. Trimming removed 1 base from V and 5 bases from J; junction bases left unmatched: 3. The CDR3 extends over 14 amino acids. In germline, CDR1 is LNHDA, CDR2 SQIVND (reference sequence). CDR3 DNA sequence: TGTGCCAGTAGTATAGTAGCGGGAGTCCACGAGCAGTACTTC. Translating gives CASSIVAGVHEQYF.

This clone was observed a handful of times. The gene calls are TRBV6-5 and TRBJ2-7, with D possibly TRBD2 on 6 matching bases. Trimming pared 5 bases from V and 3 bases from J, leaving 14 bases between. CDR3 size: 14 residues. Germline assignment: CDR1 MNHEY and CDR2 SVGAGI. The CDR3 DNA sequence: TGTGCCAGCAGTAGGCTAGCGACTATCTACGAGCAGTACTTC. This encodes CASSRLATIYEQYF.

This chain connects TRBV9 to TRBJ2-2; 8 nucleotides match TRBD1. This CDR3 contains 17 residues. Germline CDR1 is SGDLS and CDR2 is YYNGEE. V lost 3 bases and J lost 5; bases outside the gene matches: 12. The CDR3 reads CASSETRTGWLTGELFF. The CDR3 nucleotides are TGTGCCAGCAGCGAGACCCGGACAGGGTGGTTAACCGGGGAGCTGTTTTTT. Drawing the rest from reference TRBV9 and TRBJ2-2, the complete variable domain is DSGVTQTPKHLITATGQRVTLRCSPRSGDLSVYWYQQSLDQGLQFLIQYYNGEERAKGNILERFSAQQFPDLHSELNLSSLELGDSALYFCASSETRTGWLTGELFFGEGSRLTVL.

The gene calls are TRBV6-6 and TRBJ2-1, with D perhaps TRBD2 (6 bases). CDR1 MNHNY and CDR2 SVGAGI come from the germline V gene (reference sequence). Trimming took 5 bases from V and 2 from J, leaving 13 bases between them. This CDR3 has 15 residues. The CDR3, as DNA: TGTGCCAGCAGTGGCTCGGGACTGGCCTACAATGAGCAGTTCTTC. Translation: CASSGSGLAYNEQFF.

The V gene is TRBV6-5, the J gene TRBJ2-1, with 11 bases aligning to TRBD2. Germline CDR1 MNHEY, CDR2 SVGAGI. The trim removed 6 bases at V and 6 bases at J, leaving 4 bases unmatched. CDR3 length: 14 amino acids. CDR3 coding DNA: TGTGCCAGCAGACTAGCGGGAGTGGGCAATGAGCAGTTCTTC. Translating gives CASRLAGVGNEQFF.

This clone was found a few times. V usage is TRBV5-6 and J usage is TRBJ2-7; 8 bases fit TRBD2. V was clipped by 4 bases and J by 0 bases; unmatched bases: 3. In germline, CDR1 is SGHDT, CDR2 YYEEEE. The CDR3 covers 14 residues. In DNA form, the CDR3 reads TGTGCCAGCAGCAGACTAGCGAGCTCCTACGAGCAGTACTTC. Its protein product is CASSRLASSYEQYF.

This chain links TRBV7-2 with TRBJ2-1; TRBD2 might be the D (6 bases). Trimming removed 1 base at V and 3 bases at J, with 13 bases between. The CDR3 runs to 16 residues. Germline CDR1 SGHTA, CDR2 FQGNSA. The CDR3, as DNA: TGTGCCAGCAGCTTAGGACTAGACGGACTCTACAATGAGCAGTTCTTC. It is translated as CASSLGLDGLYNEQFF.

The gene calls are TRBV2 and TRBJ2-7, with D possibly TRBD2 on 5 matching bases. The germline V and J ends were trimmed by 2 bases and 2 bases, with 13 bases remaining between them. Germline V gives CDR1 SNHLY, CDR2 FYNNEI. This CDR3 is 15 amino acids long. The CDR3 nucleotides are TGTGCCAGCAGTGAACAGGTGGGGAGAGCCTACGAGCAGTACTTC. Residues: CASSEQVGRAYEQYF.